This TCR beta chain was identified during a study of cytomegalovirus exposure and HLA in healthy donors. Unrecorded immune exposure was likely among donors, who were nominally healthy when sampled. As regards this clone: Antigen unknown.

General study results and limits: The investigators catalogued 150 or so TCR beta chains as cytomegalovirus-associated. Immune exposure data for these donors was limited to CMV serostatus.

V lost 4 bases, J lost 3 bases, and 10 bases stayed unmatched. Germline V lookup: CDR1 MGHRA, CDR2 YSYEKL. CDR3 length: 16 residues. It was with 60 Vbeta and 13 Jbeta primers that the PCR ran. Measured with immunoSEQ multiplex PCR; TCRdb has only the in-frame clones, and not every one. The ten most abundant clones cover 3.6% of a sample with 95,000 to 150,000 clones. The clonotype originates from a man aged 18 to 30 in good health and CMV-seronegative. The specimen was PBMCs. The rearrangement joins TRBV4-1 to TRBJ2-7, with TRBD1 matching 9 bases. In DNA form, the CDR3 reads TGCGCCAGCAGCCTTTTTGCCGGGACAGGGATCTACGAGCAGTACTTC. Encoded protein: CASSLFAGTGIYEQYF.